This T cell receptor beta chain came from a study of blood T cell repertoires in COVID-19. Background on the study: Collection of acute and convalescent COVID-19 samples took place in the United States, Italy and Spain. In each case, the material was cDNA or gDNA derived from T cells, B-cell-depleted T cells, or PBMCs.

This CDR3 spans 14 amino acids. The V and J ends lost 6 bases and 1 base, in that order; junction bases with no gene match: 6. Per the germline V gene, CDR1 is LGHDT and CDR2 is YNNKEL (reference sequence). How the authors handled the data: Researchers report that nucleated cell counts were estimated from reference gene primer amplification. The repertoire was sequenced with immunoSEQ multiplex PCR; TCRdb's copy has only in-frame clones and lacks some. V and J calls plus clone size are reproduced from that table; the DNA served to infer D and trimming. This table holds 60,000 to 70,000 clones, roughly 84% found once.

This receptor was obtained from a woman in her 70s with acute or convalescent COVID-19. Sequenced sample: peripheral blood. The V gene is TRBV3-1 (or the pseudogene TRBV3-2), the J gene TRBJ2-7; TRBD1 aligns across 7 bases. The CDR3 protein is CASSPRDRSYEQYF. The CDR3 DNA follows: TGTGCCAGCAGTCCACGGGACAGATCCTACGAGCAGTACTTC.